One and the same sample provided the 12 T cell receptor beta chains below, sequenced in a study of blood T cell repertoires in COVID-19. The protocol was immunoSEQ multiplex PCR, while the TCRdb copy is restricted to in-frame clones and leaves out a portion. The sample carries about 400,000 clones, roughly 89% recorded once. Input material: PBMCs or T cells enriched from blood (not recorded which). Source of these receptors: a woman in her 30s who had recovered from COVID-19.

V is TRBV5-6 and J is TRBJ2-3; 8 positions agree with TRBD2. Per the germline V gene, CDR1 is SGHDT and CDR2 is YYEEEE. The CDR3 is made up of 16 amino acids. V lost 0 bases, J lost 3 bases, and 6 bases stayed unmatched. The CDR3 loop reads CASSLVRGGGTDTQYF. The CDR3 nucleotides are TGTGCCAGCAGCTTGGTAAGGGGCGGGGGGACAGATACGCAGTATTTT.

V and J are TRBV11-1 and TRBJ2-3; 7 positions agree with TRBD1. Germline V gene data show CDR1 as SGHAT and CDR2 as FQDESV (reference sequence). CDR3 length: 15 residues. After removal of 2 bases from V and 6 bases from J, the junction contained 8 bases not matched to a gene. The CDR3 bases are TGTGCCAGCAGCTTAACCCTGGACAGGATCGATACGCAGTATTTT. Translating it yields CASSLTLDRIDTQYF.

Written as DNA, the CDR3 is TGTGCCAGCAGCCTCCAGGCCGACACTGAAGCTTTCTTT. Protein product: CASSLQADTEAFF. The V and J genes are TRBV7-3 and TRBJ1-1, with D uncertain. The V end was cut by 5 bases, the J end by 3 bases, with 10 bases between. This CDR3 has 13 residues. CDR1 and CDR2 (germline): SGHTA, FQGTGA.

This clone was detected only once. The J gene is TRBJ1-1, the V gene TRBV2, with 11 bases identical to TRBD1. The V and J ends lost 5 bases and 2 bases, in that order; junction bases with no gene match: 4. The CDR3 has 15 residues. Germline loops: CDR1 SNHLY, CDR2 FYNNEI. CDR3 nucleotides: TGTGCCAGCAGTATTGGACAGGGGGCAAACACTGAAGCTTTCTTT. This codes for CASSIGQGANTEAFF.

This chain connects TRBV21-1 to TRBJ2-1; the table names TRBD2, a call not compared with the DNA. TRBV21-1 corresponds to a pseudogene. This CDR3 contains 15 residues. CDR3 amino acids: CASRTVAGEGDEQFF. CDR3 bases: TGTGCCAGCAGGACGGTAGCGGGAGAGGGGGATGAGCAGTTCTTC.

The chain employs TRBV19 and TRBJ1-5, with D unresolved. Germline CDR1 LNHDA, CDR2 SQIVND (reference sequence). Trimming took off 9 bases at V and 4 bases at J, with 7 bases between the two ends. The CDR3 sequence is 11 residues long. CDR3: CASGDNQPQHF. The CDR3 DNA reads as TGTGCCAGCGGGGATAATCAGCCCCAGCATTTT.

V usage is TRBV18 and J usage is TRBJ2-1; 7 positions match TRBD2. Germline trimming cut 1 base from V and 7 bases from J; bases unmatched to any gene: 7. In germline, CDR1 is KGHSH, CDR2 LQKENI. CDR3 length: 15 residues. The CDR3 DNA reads TGTGCCAGCTCACCACTTGCGGGAGTACCAAATGAGCAGTTCTTC. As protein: CASSPLAGVPNEQFF.

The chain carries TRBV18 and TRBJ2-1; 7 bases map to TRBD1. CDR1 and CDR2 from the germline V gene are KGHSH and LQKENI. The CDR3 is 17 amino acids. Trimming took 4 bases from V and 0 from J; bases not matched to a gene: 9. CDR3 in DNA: TGTGCCAGCTCACTACTACAGGGGTCCAGCTCCTACAATGAGCAGTTCTTC. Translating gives CASSLLQGSSSYNEQFF.

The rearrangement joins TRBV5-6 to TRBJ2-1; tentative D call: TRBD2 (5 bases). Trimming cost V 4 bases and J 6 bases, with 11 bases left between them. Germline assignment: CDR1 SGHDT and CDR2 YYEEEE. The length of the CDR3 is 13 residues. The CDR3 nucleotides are TGTGCCAGCAGCCCCGCGGGCGGCAATGAGCAGTTCTTC. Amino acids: CASSPAGGNEQFF.

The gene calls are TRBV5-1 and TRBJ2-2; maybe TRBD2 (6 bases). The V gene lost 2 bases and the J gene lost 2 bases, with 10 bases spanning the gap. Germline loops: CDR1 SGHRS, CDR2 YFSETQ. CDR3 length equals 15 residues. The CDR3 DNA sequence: TGCGCCAGCAGCTTCACCGGGAGAAACACCGGGGAGCTGTTTTTT. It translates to CASSFTGRNTGELFF.

The chain's CDR3 is CASSQDWAGYNEQFF. The CDR3 DNA sequence: TGTGCCAGCAGCCAAGATTGGGCGGGGTATAATGAGCAGTTCTTC. This chain connects TRBV3-1 (or the pseudogene TRBV3-2) to TRBJ2-1, with D possibly TRBD2 on 6 matching bases. Per the germline V gene, CDR1 is LGHDT and CDR2 is YNNKEL (reference sequence). V was cut by 0 bases and J by 7 bases, with 13 bases left in between. This CDR3 has 15 residues.

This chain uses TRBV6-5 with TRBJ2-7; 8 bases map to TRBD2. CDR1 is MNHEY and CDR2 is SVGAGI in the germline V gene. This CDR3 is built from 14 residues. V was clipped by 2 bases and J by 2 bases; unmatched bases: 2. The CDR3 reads CASSYGREAYEQYF. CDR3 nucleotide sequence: TGTGCCAGCAGTTACGGGCGGGAGGCCTACGAGCAGTACTTC.